This T cell receptor beta chain is drawn from a study of OX40 agonist ivuxolimab in advanced cancers. Study background: Every patient in dose escalation had hepatocellular carcinoma, melanoma, renal cell or head and neck cancer.

Repertoires were generated with immunoSEQ multiplex PCR, while TCRdb's copy carries only in-frame clones and drops some. This sample yields approximately 77,000 clones, of which about 90% are seen a single time; under 2% belongs to the top ten. Study outcomes and limitations: Compared with others, partial responders at 0.1-3.0 mg/kg displayed clonal expansion among the lowest. No determination was made of the antigen specificity of the expanded peripheral T cells.

The CDR3 length is 12 residues. The germline V and J ends were trimmed by 8 bases and 6 bases, with 14 bases remaining between them. From germline, CDR1 is LNHNV and CDR2 YYDKDF (reference sequence). Worth noting for this clone: Its cognate antigen is unknown.

This clonotype was sampled from an adult with an advanced solid tumor such as melanoma, head and neck, liver or kidney cancer. V usage is TRBV15 and J usage is TRBJ2-7, with a possible D match to TRBD2 (5 bases). This specimen consisted of CD4+ or CD8+ T cells sorted from blood, obtained in a trial of the OX40 agonist ivuxolimab. The CDR3 protein is CATSPEGTEQYF. The CDR3 nucleotides are TGTGCCACCTCTCCCGAGGGAACCGAGCAGTACTTC.